This T cell receptor (beta chain) was documented in a study of OX40 agonist ivuxolimab in advanced cancers. The CDR3 is 11 residues long. V lost 9 bases, J lost 3 bases, and 10 bases lay in between. CDR1 and CDR2 (germline): SGHTS, YDEGEE. The assay was immunoSEQ multiplex PCR, and TCRdb's table has in-frame clones only and misses some. The repertoire has 90,000 or so clones, roughly nine tenths of them found once; the top ten carry 3.4%. The clonotype originates from an adult with an advanced solid tumor such as melanoma, head and neck, liver or kidney cancer. Here the sequenced sample was CD4+ or CD8+ T cells sorted from blood, taken in a trial of the OX40 agonist ivuxolimab. The chain combines TRBV5-8 with TRBJ2-7; the D is unclear. CDR3 nucleotides: TGTGCCATTTGGGCCAACTACGAGCAGTACTTC. It specifies CAIWANYEQYF.